The 10 T cell receptor beta chains given below trace back to one sample, sequenced in a study of blood T cell repertoires in COVID-19. Assay: immunoSEQ multiplex PCR; the TCRdb copy retains only in-frame clones and omits some. Of over 110,000 clones listed, approximately 89% were seen once; the top ten hold 1.5% to 2%. The sample taken for sequencing was peripheral blood. These receptors came from a woman aged 50 to 60 with acute or convalescent COVID-19.

Details on this clone: Germline is not matched at one junction end, which may reflect a read error. The chain carries TRBV28 and TRBJ2-4; 13 nucleotides align to TRBD2. The length of the CDR3 is 14 residues. Germline V gene data show CDR1 as MDHEN and CDR2 as SYDVKM. CDR3 bases: TGTGCCAGCAGCTACACTAGCGGGGGGGCCCAGAGGGACTTC. It encodes CASSYTSGGAQRDF.

V usage is TRBV29-1 and J usage is TRBJ1-1; D is possibly TRBD1 (6 bases). Germline assignment: CDR1 SQVTM and CDR2 ANQGSEA. Trimming stripped 7 bases from V and 3 bases from J, with 21 bases between. The CDR3 sequence is 15 residues long. CDR3 protein: CSATGGGFGHTEAFF. The DNA of the CDR3 is TGCAGCGCTACCGGCGGGGGCTTCGGGCACACTGAAGCTTTCTTT.

The J gene is TRBJ2-5, the V gene TRBV5-1; 9 nucleotides match TRBD1. V dropped 1 base and J dropped 5; count of bases not matched to a gene: 9. CDR1 is SGHRS and CDR2 is YFSETQ in the germline V gene. The CDR3 covers 16 residues. CDR3 in DNA: TGCGCCAGCAGCTTGAGGACGACAGGGGGTTTGGAGACCCAGTACTTC. Translating it yields CASSLRTTGGLETQYF.

V is TRBV7-2 and J is TRBJ2-5; D is unresolved. V lost 0 bases and J lost 1, with 9 bases in between. Germline V CDR1 and CDR2: SGHTA, FQGNSA. CDR3 length: 15 residues. Here the CDR3 DNA reads TGTGCCAGCAGCTTAGCGGCACAGTCCCAAGAGACCCAGTACTTC. Its translation: CASSLAAQSQETQYF.

The gene calls are TRBV2 and TRBJ1-1; D call uncertain. The V end was cut by 4 bases, the J end by 4 bases, with 7 bases between. CDR1 and CDR2 (germline): SNHLY, FYNNEI. The CDR3 length is 12 residues. CDR3 bases: TGTGCCAGCAGTGGTTTTATCACTGAAGCTTTCTTT. This encodes CASSGFITEAFF.

The gene calls are TRBV19 and TRBJ2-5, with 10 bases aligning to TRBD2. Germline V gene lookup returns CDR1 LNHDA and CDR2 SQIVND (reference sequence). V was pared by 6 bases and J by 4 bases, with 8 bases of the junction left unmatched. CDR3 length: 15 amino acids. The CDR3: CASSELAGSPETQYF. CDR3 bases: TGTGCCAGTAGCGAACTAGCGGGAAGTCCAGAGACCCAGTACTTC.

The CDR3 coding sequence is TGCAGCGTTATTCCCGGGACAGGGGGAGGCGAGCAGTACTTC. This codes for CSVIPGTGGGEQYF. This rearrangement joins TRBV29-1 to TRBJ2-7; TRBD1 matches at 11 bases. The germline gives CDR1 SQVTM, CDR2 ANQGSEA. This CDR3 comprises 14 residues. Trimming took 5 bases from V and 6 from J; bases not matched to a gene: 9.

The chain employs TRBV12-3 or TRBV12-4 and TRBJ2-1, with 9 positions matching TRBD1. The ends lost 5 bases at V and 8 bases at J; junction bases unmatched: 4. The CDR3 runs 13 residues. The CDR3 sequence: CASSTDRGDEQFF. The CDR3 bases are TGTGCCAGCAGTACGGACAGGGGCGATGAGCAGTTCTTC.

J is TRBJ1-1 and V is TRBV6-5; 9 positions agree with TRBD1. The CDR3 extends over 14 amino acids. Germline values: CDR1 MNHEY, CDR2 SVGAGI. The trim removed 6 bases at V and 4 bases at J, leaving 6 bases unmatched. The DNA of the CDR3 is TGTGCCAGCAGAACAGGGGGCAGGAGCACTGAAGCTTTCTTT. It yields the protein CASRTGGRSTEAFF.

This clone appeared a few times. V usage is TRBV18 and J usage is TRBJ2-2; the D is unclear. CDR1 is KGHSH and CDR2 is LQKENI in the germline V gene. CDR3 size: 15 residues. The V gene lost 1 base and the J gene lost 3 bases, with 9 bases spanning the gap. The CDR3 DNA reads TGTGCCAGCTCACCACAGACAACCTACACCGGGGAGCTGTTTTTT. This translates into CASSPQTTYTGELFF.